This TCR beta chain was captured by sequencing in a study of beta chain features in type 1 diabetes. Overall study: Cell yields, gender and age were comparable in patients and healthy donors.

The whole isolated RNA underwent reverse transcription, so sequencing captured expressed TCRB transcripts. There were around 3.5 million reads on average in the naive, central memory and regulatory T cell samples. Using immunoSEQ multiplex PCR, the repertoire was profiled, and TCRdb retains in-frame clones only, with some absent. The sample shows fewer than 650,000 clones, less than 20% of them seen only once. V lost 2 bases and J 15 bases, leaving 17 bases between the germline ends. CDR3 length: 13 residues. Germline V gene lookup returns CDR1 SGHDN and CDR2 FVKESK. This clone was counted only a few times.

The V and J genes are TRBV14 and TRBJ2-1; D may be TRBD1 or TRBD2 (6 bases each). The specimen was naive CD4+ T cells from blood. This clonotype was obtained from a man younger than 30 in good health. Here the CDR3 DNA reads TGTGCCAGCAGCCAATCAGTCCGGGGGCGTTTGTTCTTC. This codes for CASSQSVRGRLFF.